This T cell receptor beta chain was observed in a study of cytomegalovirus exposure and HLA in healthy donors. Findings of the study overall: Specificity of a few CMV-associated chains for CMV antigens was verified in vitro. Cytomegalovirus-associated TCR beta chains were listed, numbering around 150.

With 60 Vbeta and 13 Jbeta primers, the PCR was carried out. The method was immunoSEQ multiplex PCR; TCRdb's version includes in-frame clones alone and lacks a portion of them. The table includes roughly 100,000 clones, roughly four fifths detected once. This clone was detected only a few times. The antigen remains undetermined. The germline CDR1 and CDR2 sequences are LGHNA and YNFKEQ. The CDR3 is made up of 18 amino acids. The junction had 5 bases not matched to a gene; V was cut back by 1 base and J by 2 bases. Sequenced material: PBMCs. The chain joins TRBV4-2 to TRBJ2-6, with TRBD2 matching over 10 bases. This receptor was obtained from a woman between 18 and 30 years old in good health and CMV-seropositive. In nucleotides, the CDR3 is TGTGCCAGCAGCCAAGTGGGTCTAGCGGGAGCTGGGGCCAACGTCCTGACTTTC. Its translation is CASSQVGLAGAGANVLTF.